The source of this T cell receptor (beta chain) is a study of blood T cell repertoires in COVID-19. Per the authors' pipeline: From reference gene primer amplification, estimates of nucleated cell counts were derived. Sequenced by immunoSEQ multiplex PCR; TCRdb stores in-frame clones only, minus some. V, J and clone size are taken as reported in that table, and D and trimming were inferred from the DNA itself. The repertoire has some 210,000 clones, about four fifths of them found once; the top ten carry 2.5% to 3.5%. The clonotype originates from a man between 50 and 59 years old with active or convalescent COVID-19. The sample taken for sequencing was peripheral blood.

The CDR3 protein is CASSAARDGSYEQYF. The CDR3 DNA reads as TGTGCCAGCAGCGCAGCGCGGGACGGCTCCTACGAGCAGTACTTC. The rearrangement joins TRBV5-4 to TRBJ2-7; tentative D call: TRBD2 (6 bases). The germline CDR1 and CDR2 sequences are SGHNT and YYREEE (reference sequence). CDR3 length: 15 residues. V lost 4 bases to trimming and J lost 0 bases, with 14 bases between them.